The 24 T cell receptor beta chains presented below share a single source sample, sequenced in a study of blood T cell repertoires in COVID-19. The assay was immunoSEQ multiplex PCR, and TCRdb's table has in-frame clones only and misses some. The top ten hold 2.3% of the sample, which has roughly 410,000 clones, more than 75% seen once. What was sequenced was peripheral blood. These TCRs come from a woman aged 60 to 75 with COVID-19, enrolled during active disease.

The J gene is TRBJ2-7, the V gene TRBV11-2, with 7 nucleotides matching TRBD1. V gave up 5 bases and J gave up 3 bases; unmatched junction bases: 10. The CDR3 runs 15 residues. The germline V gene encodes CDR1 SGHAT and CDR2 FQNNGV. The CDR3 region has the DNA TGTGCCAGCAGCACATATGACAGGGCTGGCTACGAGCAGTACTTC. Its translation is CASSTYDRAGYEQYF.

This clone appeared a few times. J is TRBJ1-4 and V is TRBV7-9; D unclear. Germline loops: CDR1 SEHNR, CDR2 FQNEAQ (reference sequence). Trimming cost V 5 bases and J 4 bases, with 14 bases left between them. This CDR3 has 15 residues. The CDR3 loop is CASSRRTDRNEKLFF. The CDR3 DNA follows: TGTGCCAGCAGCCGGCGCACAGATCGTAATGAAAAACTGTTTTTT. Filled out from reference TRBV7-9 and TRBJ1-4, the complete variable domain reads DTGVSQNPRHKITKRGQNVTFRCDPISEHNRLYWYRQTLGQGPEFLTYFQNEAQLEKSRLLSDRFSAERPKGSFSTLEIQRTEQGDSAMYLCASSRRTDRNEKLFFGSGTQLSVL.

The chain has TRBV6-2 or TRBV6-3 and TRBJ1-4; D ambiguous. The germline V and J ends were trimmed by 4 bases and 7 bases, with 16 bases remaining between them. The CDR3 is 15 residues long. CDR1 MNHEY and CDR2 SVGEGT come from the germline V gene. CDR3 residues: CASSFPLRVAEKLFF. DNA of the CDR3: TGTGCCAGCAGTTTCCCCCTGAGGGTGGCTGAAAAACTGTTTTTT.

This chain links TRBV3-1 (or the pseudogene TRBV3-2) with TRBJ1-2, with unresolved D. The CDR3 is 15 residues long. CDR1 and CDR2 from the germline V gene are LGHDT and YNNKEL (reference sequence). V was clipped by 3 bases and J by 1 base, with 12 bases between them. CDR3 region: CASSQGAGINYGYTF. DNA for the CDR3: TGTGCCAGCAGCCAGGGTGCGGGGATTAACTATGGCTACACCTTC.

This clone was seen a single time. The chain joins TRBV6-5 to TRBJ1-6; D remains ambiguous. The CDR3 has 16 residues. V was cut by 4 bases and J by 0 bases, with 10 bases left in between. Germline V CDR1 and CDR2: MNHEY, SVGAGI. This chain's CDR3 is CASSFDRSSYNSPLHF. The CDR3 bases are TGTGCCAGCAGTTTTGACCGGAGCTCCTATAATTCACCCCTCCACTTT.

The CDR3 protein is CAWSVSLTGQSYNEQFF. The DNA for the CDR3 is TGTGCCTGGAGTGTCTCCCTGACAGGGCAGTCCTACAATGAGCAGTTCTTC. The chain uses TRBV30 and TRBJ2-1; 7 nucleotides match TRBD1. J gave up 1 base and V 0 bases, and 9 bases lay outside the gene matches. The CDR3 extends over 17 amino acids. Germline CDR1 GTSNPN, CDR2 SVGIG (reference sequence).

CDR3 sequence: CASSLGSNSGNTIYF. In DNA, the CDR3 is TGTGCCAGCAGCTTAGGCAGTAACTCTGGAAACACCATATATTTT. The chain joins TRBV7-9 to TRBJ1-3; no definite D call. The CDR3 sequence is 15 residues long. The V end lost 1 base, the J end lost 0 bases, and 7 bases lay between the germline ends. Per germline, CDR1 SEHNR and CDR2 FQNEAQ (reference sequence).

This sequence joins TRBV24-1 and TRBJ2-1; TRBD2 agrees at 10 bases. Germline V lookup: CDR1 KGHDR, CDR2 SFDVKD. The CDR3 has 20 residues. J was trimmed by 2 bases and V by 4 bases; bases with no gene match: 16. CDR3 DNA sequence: TGTGCCACCAGTGACCTTAGGACTAGCGGAGCAAAGGTGACCTACAATGAGCAGTTCTTC. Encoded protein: CATSDLRTSGAKVTYNEQFF.

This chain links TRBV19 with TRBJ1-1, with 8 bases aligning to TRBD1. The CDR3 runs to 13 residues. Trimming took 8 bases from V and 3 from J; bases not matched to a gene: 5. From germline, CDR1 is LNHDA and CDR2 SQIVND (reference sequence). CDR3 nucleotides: TGTGCCAGTGCCCCGACAGGGGACACTGAAGCTTTCTTT. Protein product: CASAPTGDTEAFF.

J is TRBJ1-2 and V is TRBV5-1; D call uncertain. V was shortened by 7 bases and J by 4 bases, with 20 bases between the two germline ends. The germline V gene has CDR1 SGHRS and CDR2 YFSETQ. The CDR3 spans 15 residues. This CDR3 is CASREQAGLGYGYTF. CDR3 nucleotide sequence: TGCGCCAGCCGCGAGCAGGCCGGATTGGGCTATGGCTACACCTTC.

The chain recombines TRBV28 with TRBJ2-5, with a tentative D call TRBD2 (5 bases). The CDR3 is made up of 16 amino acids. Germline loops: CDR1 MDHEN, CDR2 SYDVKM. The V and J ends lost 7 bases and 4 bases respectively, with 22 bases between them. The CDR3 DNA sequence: TGTGCCAGCATCCCGGGCGGCCAGGTTGGGAGAGAGACCCAGTACTTC. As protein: CASIPGGQVGRETQYF.

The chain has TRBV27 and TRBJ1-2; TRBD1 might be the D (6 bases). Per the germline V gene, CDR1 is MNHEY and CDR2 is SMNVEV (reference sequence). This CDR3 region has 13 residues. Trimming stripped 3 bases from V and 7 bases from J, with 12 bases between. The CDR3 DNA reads TGTGCCAGCAGTTTCCGGGACACTCGTGGCTACACCTTC. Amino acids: CASSFRDTRGYTF.

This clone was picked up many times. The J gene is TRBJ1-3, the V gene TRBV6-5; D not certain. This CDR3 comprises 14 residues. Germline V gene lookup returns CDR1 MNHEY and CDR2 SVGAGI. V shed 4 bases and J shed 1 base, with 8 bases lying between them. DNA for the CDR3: TGTGCCAGCAGTTTCAGTCATTCTGGAAACACCATATATTTT. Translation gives CASSFSHSGNTIYF.

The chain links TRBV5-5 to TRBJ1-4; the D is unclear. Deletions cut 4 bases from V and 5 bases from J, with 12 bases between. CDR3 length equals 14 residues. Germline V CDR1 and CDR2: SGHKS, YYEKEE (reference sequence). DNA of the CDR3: TGTGCCAGCAGCCCCAACCTCGGGAATGAAAAACTGTTTTTT. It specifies CASSPNLGNEKLFF.

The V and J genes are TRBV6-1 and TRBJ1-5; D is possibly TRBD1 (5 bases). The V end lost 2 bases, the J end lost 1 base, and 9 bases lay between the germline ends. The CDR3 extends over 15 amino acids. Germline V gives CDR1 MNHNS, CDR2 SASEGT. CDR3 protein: CASSEIGVSNQPQHF. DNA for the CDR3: TGTGCCAGCAGTGAAATAGGGGTGAGCAATCAGCCCCAGCATTTT.

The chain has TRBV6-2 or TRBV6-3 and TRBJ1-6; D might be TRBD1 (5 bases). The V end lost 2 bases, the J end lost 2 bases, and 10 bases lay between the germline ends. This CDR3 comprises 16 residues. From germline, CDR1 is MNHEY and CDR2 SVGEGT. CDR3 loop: CASSYSQGAYNSPLHF. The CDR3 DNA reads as TGTGCCAGCAGTTACAGCCAGGGCGCCTATAATTCACCCCTCCACTTT.

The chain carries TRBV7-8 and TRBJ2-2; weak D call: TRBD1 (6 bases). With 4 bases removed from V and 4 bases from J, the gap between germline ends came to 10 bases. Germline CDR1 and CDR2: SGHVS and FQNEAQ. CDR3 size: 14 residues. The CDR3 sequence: CASSYRETTGELFF. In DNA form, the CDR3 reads TGTGCCAGCAGCTACAGGGAGACCACCGGGGAGCTGTTTTTT.

For the CDR3, the DNA is TGCGCCAGCAGCTTGCTTCCAGGGGCAAGCACAGATACGCAGTATTTT. Translating it yields CASSLLPGASTDTQYF. This chain links TRBV5-1 with TRBJ2-3; tentative D call: TRBD1 (6 bases). Per the germline V gene, CDR1 is SGHRS and CDR2 is YFSETQ. The CDR3 runs 16 residues. Trimming left V 1 base short and J 0 bases short, with 12 bases between. The full variable domain, completed using reference TRBV5-1 and TRBJ2-3, is KAGVTQTPRYLIKTRGQQVTLSCSPISGHRSVSWYQQTPGQGLQFLFEYFSETQRNKGNFPGRFSGRQFSNSRSEMNVSTLELGDSALYLCASSLLPGASTDTQYFGPGTRLTVL.

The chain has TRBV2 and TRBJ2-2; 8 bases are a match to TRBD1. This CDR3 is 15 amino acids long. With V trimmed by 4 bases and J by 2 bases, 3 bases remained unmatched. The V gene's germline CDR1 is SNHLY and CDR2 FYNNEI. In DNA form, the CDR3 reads TGTGCCAGCAGTGCTCAGGGGGCTAACACCGGGGAGCTGTTTTTT. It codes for CASSAQGANTGELFF.

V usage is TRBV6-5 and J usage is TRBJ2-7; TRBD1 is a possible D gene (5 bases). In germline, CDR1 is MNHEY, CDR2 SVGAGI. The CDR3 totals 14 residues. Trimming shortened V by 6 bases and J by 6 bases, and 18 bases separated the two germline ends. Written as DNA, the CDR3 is TGTGCCAGCAGCCTGAGAGACAGCCTTTCCGAGCAGTACTTC. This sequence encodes CASSLRDSLSEQYF.

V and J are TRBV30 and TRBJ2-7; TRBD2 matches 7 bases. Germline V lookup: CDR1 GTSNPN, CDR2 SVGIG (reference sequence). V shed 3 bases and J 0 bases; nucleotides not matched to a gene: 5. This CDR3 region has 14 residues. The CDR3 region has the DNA TGTGCCTGGAGACACGGGGGGAGCTCCTACGAGCAGTACTTC. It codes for CAWRHGGSSYEQYF.

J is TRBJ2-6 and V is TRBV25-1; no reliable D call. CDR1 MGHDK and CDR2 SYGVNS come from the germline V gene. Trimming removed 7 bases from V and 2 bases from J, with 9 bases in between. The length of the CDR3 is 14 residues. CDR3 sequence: CASTFSTGANVLTF. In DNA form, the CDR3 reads TGTGCCAGCACATTCAGTACTGGGGCCAACGTCCTGACTTTC. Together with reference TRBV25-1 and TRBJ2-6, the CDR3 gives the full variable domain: EADIYQTPRYLVIGTGKKITLECSQTMGHDKMYWYQQDPGMELHLIHYSYGVNSTEKGDLSSESTVSRIRTEHFPLTLESARPSHTSQYLCASTFSTGANVLTFGAGSRLTVL.

The CDR3, as DNA: TGTGCCAGCAGCCCCCGGTGGGGAGGGCGGGAAAAACTGTTTTTT. It translates to CASSPRWGGREKLFF. The chain combines TRBV9 with TRBJ1-4; no reliable D call. The CDR3 is 15 residues long. V was pared by 4 bases and J by 8 bases, with 18 bases between. Germline values: CDR1 SGDLS, CDR2 YYNGEE.

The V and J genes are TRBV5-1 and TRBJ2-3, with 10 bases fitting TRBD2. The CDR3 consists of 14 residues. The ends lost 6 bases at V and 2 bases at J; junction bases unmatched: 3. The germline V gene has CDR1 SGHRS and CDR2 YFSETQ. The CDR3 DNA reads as TGCGCCAGCAAAACTAGCGGGAACACAGATACGCAGTATTTT. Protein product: CASKTSGNTDTQYF.